This T cell receptor (beta chain) was sequenced for a study of CD8+ T cells in alopecia areata (dated by TCRdb to the late 2010s). Concerning the study at large: Skin from C3H/HeJ donors with spontaneous alopecia (about 6-12 months old) was grafted onto female C3H/HeJ recipients aged roughly 6-11 weeks. High-throughput TCRbeta sequencing was used to examine T cell clonal expansion in alopecia areata in both the C3H/HeJ mouse model and human patients. On the human side, TCRbeta sequencing was run on scalp tissue and on sorted CD4+ and CD8+ peripheral blood T cells from healthy controls and from alopecia areata patients with either patchy or totalis/universalis disease. Scalp clonality was compared across normal scalp (n=4), patchy alopecia areata scalp (n=8), and alopecia totalis/universalis scalp (n=8). RNA was extracted with the PAXgene miRNA kit for fixed scalp, the miRNeasy kit for PBMCs, and the RNeasy kit for mouse skin. Amplification of TCRbeta CDR3 regions was done by immunoSEQ multiplex PCR using 35 Vbeta forward primers and 13 Jbeta reverse primers. Paper-wide results and their limitations: Unlike mouse skin, which is dominated by gammadelta T cells, normal human skin has resident alphabeta T cells that are also sequenced, and this complicates analysis of the scalp TCR repertoire. Compared with mice, TCR sequences shared between patients were less clear, possibly partly because of HLA diversity across the patient population. Higher clonality and more expanded CD8+ clones were observed in lesional scalp than in normal scalp, particularly in alopecia totalis/universalis, a finding suggestive of antigenic drive.

Preparation of the library involved the immunoSEQ multiplex PCR assay. For TCR sequencing, RNA was extracted from every sample and reverse transcribed into cDNA to serve as template. SuperScript III was used for first-strand cDNA synthesis, primed with a 2:1 mix of oligo-dT and random hexamers. A synthetic immune receptor repertoire was used to measure amplification bias, and any remaining bias was corrected computationally. Libraries were sequenced on Illumina HiSeq with 60 bp reads covering the CDR3, read from J toward V. The study's own analysis went as follows. Raw reads were preprocessed for error removal, and CDR3 was defined according to IMGT conventions as running from the conserved cysteine to phenylalanine. Clonality was computed by normalizing Shannon entropy by log2 of the number of productive unique TCRs and subtracting the result from 1. Whether scalp clones were CD4 or CD8 was inferred by matching scalp TCRbeta sequences against CD4 and CD8 repertoires sorted from blood. TCRdb re-hosts the immuneACCESS table, in-frame sequences only. Its copies lack some clones; in the studies checked, an unresolved V gene accounts for under half of them, and the cause for the rest is not known. That table gives V, J and clone size, and the DNA gave D and trimming. In this sample, some 110,000 clones appear, none counted once only. Roughly a fifth of the sample rests with the top ten.

This clone was counted ten times or more. Its antigen remains undetermined. The gene names and germline sequences given are murine. Read coverage stops 4 residues before the CDR3 terminus; the germline J gene supplies the remainder. Its CDR3 holds 14 amino acids, cysteine through phenylalanine. Part of the CDR3 DNA is given, 30 bases translated from base 1. Trimming takes 1 base from V and 0 bases from J, and the germline ends sit 8 bases apart. From the germline V gene, CDR1 is NNHDY and CDR2 is SYVADS. The source is a C3H/HeJ mouse with alopecia areata. The MHC haplotype of this strain is H2-k. The sequence joins TRBV13-3 to TRBJ2-7, with the D segment identity uncertain. The sequenced material came from lesional skin. The part of the CDR3 DNA that was read is TGTGCCAGCAGTGATTTGGTAATCTCCTAT. Translated, this gives CASSDLVISY. The whole CDR3 protein is CASSDLVISYEQYF.